This is a list of T cell receptor beta chains from one sample in a study of breast tumors, draining lymph nodes, adjacent tissues. From the multiplex PCR reads, TCRdb called clonotypes with MiXCR, one entry per CDR3 protein. The sample contains under 350,000 distinct CDR3 sequences, under 35% of which appear only once. The sample comprised axillary lymph node tissue. The receptors here all came from a female donor with breast cancer. Some clones in this sample may be carry-over from other donors' samples. The CDR3 runs from the conserved cysteine through the conserved F or W. Each record gives: D gene, V gene, J gene, clone size, CDR3 DNA, CDR3 protein. A D gene is named only where the DNA matches it firmly. A clone size is listed for some rows: how often the clone was seen (once, few, many), or a class if it is expanded.

d_gene: TRBD2
v_gene: TRBV7-8
j_gene: TRBJ2-1
abundance: -
CDR3nt: TGTGCCAGCAGCCTCGGGACTAGCGGATCCGTCAATGAGCAGTTCTTC
CDR3aa: CASSLGTSGSVNEQFF

d_gene: -
v_gene: TRBV15
j_gene: TRBJ2-2
abundance: -
CDR3nt: TGTGCCACCAGCAGTTTAGGGACCGGGGAGCTGTTTTTT
CDR3aa: CATSSLGTGELFF

d_gene: TRBD2
v_gene: TRBV20-1
j_gene: TRBJ2-3
abundance: -
CDR3nt: TGCAGTGCCGCTCGGACGGGAGGTAATGAGCAGTATTTT
CDR3aa: CSAARTGGNEQYF

d_gene: -
v_gene: TRBV10-3
j_gene: TRBJ2-7
abundance: once
CDR3nt: TGTGCCATCAGTGAGCCGTTATTGGGGACACAACACTCCTACGAGCAGTACTTC
CDR3aa: CAISEPLLGTQHSYEQYF

d_gene: -
v_gene: TRBV12-3/TRBV12-4
j_gene: TRBJ2-3
abundance: -
CDR3nt: TGTGCCAGCAGTCCCGACAGATTT
CDR3aa: CASSPDRF

d_gene: -
v_gene: TRBV10-3
j_gene: TRBJ2-1
abundance: -
CDR3nt: TGTGCCATCAGTGGGGGGAGCCGCTGGGGGAATGAGCAGCTCTTC
CDR3aa: CAISGGSRWGNEQLF

d_gene: -
v_gene: TRBV2
j_gene: TRBJ2-3
abundance: many
CDR3nt: TGTGCCAGCAGTGCACAGGGTAGCACAGATACGCAGTATTTT
CDR3aa: CASSAQGSTDTQYF

d_gene: TRBD2
v_gene: TRBV7-8
j_gene: TRBJ2-2
abundance: many
CDR3nt: TGTGCCAGCAGCTTAGAATTAGCGGGAGTTTGGGGAGACGGGGAGCTGTTTTTT
CDR3aa: CASSLELAGVWGDGELFF

d_gene: -
v_gene: TRBV9
j_gene: TRBJ1-1
abundance: -
CDR3nt: TGTGCCAGCAGCGTAGTAGACCAGAACACTGAAGCTTTCTTT
CDR3aa: CASSVVDQNTEAFF

d_gene: -
v_gene: TRBV29-1
j_gene: TRBJ1-6
abundance: -
CDR3nt: TGCAGCGTTGTGGAGGGTCCCATCGGGAATTCACCCCTCCACTTT
CDR3aa: CSVVEGPIGNSPLHF

d_gene: -
v_gene: TRBV7-2
j_gene: TRBJ2-5
abundance: many
CDR3nt: TGTGCCAGCAGTCCCGGCGGGGATTGGCGAGAGACCCAGTACTTC
CDR3aa: CASSPGGDWRETQYF

d_gene: -
v_gene: TRBV6-1
j_gene: TRBJ2-7
abundance: many
CDR3nt: TGTGCCAGCAGTGAAGTTTGGAGCTACGAGCAGTACTTC
CDR3aa: CASSEVWSYEQYF

d_gene: -
v_gene: TRBV24-1
j_gene: TRBJ2-3
abundance: -
CDR3nt: TGTGCCACCAGTGACAGTTACACAGATACGCAGTATTTT
CDR3aa: CATSDSYTDTQYF

d_gene: -
v_gene: TRBV4-3
j_gene: TRBJ2-3
abundance: -
CDR3nt: TGCGCCAGCAGCCAAGATCCGGGAGCCTACAATGAGCAGTATTTT
CDR3aa: CASSQDPGAYNEQYF

d_gene: -
v_gene: TRBV7-6
j_gene: TRBJ2-3
abundance: many
CDR3nt: TGTGCCAGCAGCTCGGGTATGGGGGTGAGCACAGATACGCAGTATTTT
CDR3aa: CASSSGMGVSTDTQYF

d_gene: -
v_gene: TRBV20-1
j_gene: TRBJ2-1
abundance: many
CDR3nt: TGCAGTGCTAGTGAGGGTGTGGGGAGTCCCTCCTACAATGAGCAGTTCTTC
CDR3aa: CSASEGVGSPSYNEQFF

d_gene: TRBD2
v_gene: TRBV20-1
j_gene: TRBJ2-7
abundance: many
CDR3nt: TGCAGTGCCCCGACTAGCGGGAAGGGGGAGCAGTACTTC
CDR3aa: CSAPTSGKGEQYF

d_gene: -
v_gene: TRBV5-4
j_gene: TRBJ1-1
abundance: -
CDR3nt: TGTGCCAGCAGCTTGGACTGGAGCACTGAAGCTTTCTTT
CDR3aa: CASSLDWSTEAFF

d_gene: -
v_gene: TRBV25-1
j_gene: TRBJ1-1
abundance: many
CDR3nt: TGTGCCAGCAGTGAACTCGGCGGACACACTGAAGCTTTCTTT
CDR3aa: CASSELGGHTEAFF

d_gene: TRBD2
v_gene: TRBV7-9
j_gene: TRBJ2-7
abundance: many
CDR3nt: TGTGCCAGCAGCTTAGTCAGCGGGAGGTCCTACGAGCAGTACTTC
CDR3aa: CASSLVSGRSYEQYF

d_gene: -
v_gene: TRBV20-1
j_gene: TRBJ1-2
abundance: many
CDR3nt: TGCAGTGCCGGACAGATATATGGCTACACCTTC
CDR3aa: CSAGQIYGYTF

d_gene: -
v_gene: TRBV20-1
j_gene: TRBJ2-1
abundance: many
CDR3nt: TGCAGTGCCGAGTCAGGGAAGAGCTCCTACAATGAGCAGTTCTTC
CDR3aa: CSAESGKSSYNEQFF

d_gene: -
v_gene: TRBV9
j_gene: TRBJ2-3
abundance: -
CDR3nt: TGTGCCAGCAGAGTTCCGCGGGATACGCAGTATTTT
CDR3aa: CASRVPRDTQYF

d_gene: -
v_gene: TRBV14
j_gene: TRBJ1-1
abundance: -
CDR3nt: TGTGCCAGCAGCCATAAAGACAGCAAAAACACTGAAGCTTTCTTT
CDR3aa: CASSHKDSKNTEAFF

d_gene: -
v_gene: TRBV30
j_gene: TRBJ1-2
abundance: many
CDR3nt: TGTGCCTGGGCGGTACTGGTAGGGGCCACGGGCTACACCTTC
CDR3aa: CAWAVLVGATGYTF

d_gene: -
v_gene: TRBV6-4
j_gene: TRBJ2-2
abundance: many
CDR3nt: TGTGCCAGTCCGGGACAAACCCCCACCGGGGAGCTGTTTTTT
CDR3aa: CASPGQTPTGELFF

d_gene: -
v_gene: TRBV12-5
j_gene: TRBJ2-1
abundance: many
CDR3nt: TGTGCTAGTGCCCTGAGGCAGGGGTCAGCGCCCAGTGAGCAGTTCTTC
CDR3aa: CASALRQGSAPSEQFF

d_gene: -
v_gene: TRBV10-3
j_gene: TRBJ1-2
abundance: many
CDR3nt: TGTGCCATCAGTGACAGGGTCTCCAACTATGGCTACACCTTC
CDR3aa: CAISDRVSNYGYTF

d_gene: -
v_gene: TRBV19
j_gene: TRBJ1-6
abundance: many
CDR3nt: TGTGCCAGTAGTATAGGTTCGATGGATAATTCACCCCTCCACTTT
CDR3aa: CASSIGSMDNSPLHF

d_gene: -
v_gene: TRBV18
j_gene: TRBJ1-4
abundance: -
CDR3nt: TGTGCCAGCTCACCGGGCAGGACGGAAGAAAAACTGTTTTTT
CDR3aa: CASSPGRTEEKLFF

d_gene: TRBD2
v_gene: TRBV4-3
j_gene: TRBJ2-3
abundance: many
CDR3nt: TGCGCCAGCAGCCCGTCGGGACTAGCGGGAGCTACGCAGTATTTT
CDR3aa: CASSPSGLAGATQYF

d_gene: TRBD1
v_gene: TRBV2
j_gene: TRBJ1-3
abundance: many
CDR3nt: TGTGCCAGCAGCGCGACAGGGGATGGAAACACCATATATTTT
CDR3aa: CASSATGDGNTIYF

d_gene: TRBD1
v_gene: TRBV15
j_gene: TRBJ2-7
abundance: many
CDR3nt: TGTGCCACCAGCAGAGGTATGGGACAGGGGTTCGACGAGCAGTACTTC
CDR3aa: CATSRGMGQGFDEQYF

d_gene: -
v_gene: TRBV2
j_gene: TRBJ1-1
abundance: few
CDR3nt: TGTGCCAGCAGTGATGAGGGAGGGGTTGCTGAAGCTTTCTTT
CDR3aa: CASSDEGGVAEAFF

d_gene: -
v_gene: TRBV19
j_gene: TRBJ2-2
abundance: many
CDR3nt: TGTGCCAGTAGTATTCGGCTCGTTAAGGGGACCGGGGAGCTGTTTTTT
CDR3aa: CASSIRLVKGTGELFF

d_gene: -
v_gene: TRBV5-1
j_gene: TRBJ2-5
abundance: many
CDR3nt: TGCGCCAGCAGCTTGAAGCAAGAGACCCAGTACTTC
CDR3aa: CASSLKQETQYF

d_gene: TRBD1
v_gene: TRBV6-5
j_gene: TRBJ1-4
abundance: many
CDR3nt: TGTGCCAGCAGGCCGGACAGGGGGCGATATGAAAAACTGTTTTTT
CDR3aa: CASRPDRGRYEKLFF

d_gene: TRBD1
v_gene: TRBV5-1
j_gene: TRBJ2-1
abundance: many
CDR3nt: TGCGCCAGCGGGAGGGGACAGGGAAACAATGAGCAGTTCTTC
CDR3aa: CASGRGQGNNEQFF

d_gene: -
v_gene: TRBV20-1
j_gene: TRBJ1-5
abundance: many
CDR3nt: TGCAGTGCTAGAGATCCGGGGCGGAGCAATCAGCCCCAGCATTTT
CDR3aa: CSARDPGRSNQPQHF

d_gene: -
v_gene: TRBV30
j_gene: TRBJ1-6
abundance: -
CDR3nt: TGTGCCTGGAGTGGTTTCGGGAGATCCTATAATTCACCCCTCCACTTT
CDR3aa: CAWSGFGRSYNSPLHF

d_gene: -
v_gene: TRBV7-9
j_gene: TRBJ2-2
abundance: many
CDR3nt: TGTGCCAGCAGCTGGATGCTAGAGGAGCTGTTTTTT
CDR3aa: CASSWMLEELFF

d_gene: -
v_gene: TRBV13
j_gene: TRBJ2-3
abundance: many
CDR3nt: TGTGCCAGCAGCTTAACCCCCACAGATACGCAGTATTTT
CDR3aa: CASSLTPTDTQYF